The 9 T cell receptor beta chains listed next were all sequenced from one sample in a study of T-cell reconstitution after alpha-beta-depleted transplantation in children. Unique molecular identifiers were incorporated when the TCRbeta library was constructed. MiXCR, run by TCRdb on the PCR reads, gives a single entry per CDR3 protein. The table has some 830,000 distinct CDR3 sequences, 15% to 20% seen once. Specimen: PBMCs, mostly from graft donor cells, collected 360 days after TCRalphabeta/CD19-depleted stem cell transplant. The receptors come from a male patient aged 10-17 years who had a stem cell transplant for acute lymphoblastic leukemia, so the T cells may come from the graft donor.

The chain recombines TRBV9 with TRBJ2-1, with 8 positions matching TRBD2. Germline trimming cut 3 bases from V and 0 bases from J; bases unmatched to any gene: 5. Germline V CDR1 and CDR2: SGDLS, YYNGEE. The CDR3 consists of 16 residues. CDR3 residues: CASSAEAGGSYNEQFF. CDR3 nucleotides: TGTGCCAGCAGCGCGGAGGCGGGAGGCTCCTACAATGAGCAGTTCTTC. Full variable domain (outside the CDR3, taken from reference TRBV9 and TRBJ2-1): DSGVTQTPKHLITATGQRVTLRCSPRSGDLSVYWYQQSLDQGLQFLIQYYNGEERAKGNILERFSAQQFPDLHSELNLSSLELGDSALYFCASSAEAGGSYNEQFFGPGTRLTVL.

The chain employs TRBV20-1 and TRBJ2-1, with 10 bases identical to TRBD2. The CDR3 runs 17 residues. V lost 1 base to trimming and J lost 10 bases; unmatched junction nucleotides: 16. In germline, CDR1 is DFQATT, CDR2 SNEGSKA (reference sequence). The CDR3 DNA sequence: TGCAGTGCTAGAGTTTTACTAGCGGGATGGGATGGGGGGGAGCAGTTCTTC. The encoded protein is CSARVLLAGWDGGEQFF.

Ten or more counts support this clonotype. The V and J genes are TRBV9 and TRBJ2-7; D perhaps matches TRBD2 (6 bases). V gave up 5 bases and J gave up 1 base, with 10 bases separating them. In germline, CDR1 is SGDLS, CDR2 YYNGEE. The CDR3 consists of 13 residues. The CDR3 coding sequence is TGTGCCAGCAGTGTGGGAGGTTCCTACGAGCAGTACTTC. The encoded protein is CASSVGGSYEQYF.

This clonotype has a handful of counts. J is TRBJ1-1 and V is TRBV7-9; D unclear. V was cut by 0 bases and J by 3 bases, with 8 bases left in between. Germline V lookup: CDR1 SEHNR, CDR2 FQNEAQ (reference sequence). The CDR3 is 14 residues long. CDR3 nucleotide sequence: TGTGCCAGCAGCTTAGCCAGGATCTACACTGAAGCTTTCTTT. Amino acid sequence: CASSLARIYTEAFF.

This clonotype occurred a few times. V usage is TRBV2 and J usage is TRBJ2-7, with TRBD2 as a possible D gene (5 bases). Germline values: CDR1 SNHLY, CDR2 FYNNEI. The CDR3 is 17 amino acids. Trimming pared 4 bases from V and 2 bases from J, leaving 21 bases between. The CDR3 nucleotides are TGTGCCAGCAGTGCAGGCCAACGCCTGGCGGGCACCTACGAGCAGTACTTC. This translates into CASSAGQRLAGTYEQYF.

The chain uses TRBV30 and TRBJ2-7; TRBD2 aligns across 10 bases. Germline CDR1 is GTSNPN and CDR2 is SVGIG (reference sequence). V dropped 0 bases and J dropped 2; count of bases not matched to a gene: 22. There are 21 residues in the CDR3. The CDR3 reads CAWSVLYRLRSGRALAYEQYF. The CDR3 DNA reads TGTGCCTGGAGTGTCCTGTACCGCCTTCGAAGCGGGAGGGCCCTCGCCTACGAGCAGTACTTC.

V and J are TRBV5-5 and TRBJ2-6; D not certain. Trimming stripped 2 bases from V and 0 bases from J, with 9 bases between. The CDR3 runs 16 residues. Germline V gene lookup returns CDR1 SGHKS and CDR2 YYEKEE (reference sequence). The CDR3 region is CASSFAISSGANVLTF. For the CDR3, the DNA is TGTGCCAGCAGCTTTGCAATCAGCTCTGGGGCCAACGTCCTGACTTTC.

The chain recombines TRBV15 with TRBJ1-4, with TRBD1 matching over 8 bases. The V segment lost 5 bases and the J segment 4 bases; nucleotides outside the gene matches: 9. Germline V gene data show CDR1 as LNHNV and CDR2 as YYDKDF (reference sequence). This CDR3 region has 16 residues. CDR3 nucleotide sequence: TGTGCCACCAGCGGGGGGGGACAGGACCTTAATGAAAAACTGTTTTTT. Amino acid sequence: CATSGGGQDLNEKLFF.

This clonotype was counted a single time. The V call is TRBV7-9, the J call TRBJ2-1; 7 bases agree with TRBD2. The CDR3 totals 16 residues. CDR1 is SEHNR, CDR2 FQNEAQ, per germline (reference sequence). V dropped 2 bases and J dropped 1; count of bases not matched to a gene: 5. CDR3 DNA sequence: TGTGCCAGCAGCTTAACAACGGGAGGATCCTACAATGAGCAGTTCTTC. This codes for CASSLTTGGSYNEQFF.